This T cell receptor (beta chain) was obtained from a study of blood T cell repertoires in COVID-19 (dated by TCRdb to about 2020). Study-level background: The collaborator samples originated in the United States, Italy and Spain and spanned the acute and convalescent phases of COVID-19. The prospective study material was composed of cDNA or gDNA derived from T cells, B-cell-depleted T cells, or PBMCs. Subjects who had been exposed to COVID-19, were actively infected with it, or had recovered from it provided the deeply sampled blood TCRbeta repertoires that made up the dataset. The repertoires were released in a freely available public database intended as a resource for research on the immune response to SARS-CoV-2. The samples were drawn from two sources: the first 160 participants of the ongoing ImmuneRACE study, and over 950 subjects contributed by 6 global collaborators. Nearly every sample came with metadata listing a de-identified subject ID, COVID-19 status, age in years and sex. HLA class I and class II types, where available, came from metadata supplied by the sample provider rather than from assay-based typing. The paper's findings and limits, for the study overall: How much clinical and demographic metadata was included differed by source and by participant, and the metadata was provided uncurated.

In the prospective study, participants were about 18 to 95 years old, resided in under 30 geographic areas of the United States, and were enrolled through a virtual design. Cohort assignment in the prospective study relied on participant-reported clinical history from a screening survey and a study questionnaire. Recovered participants in ImmuneRACE Cohort 3 were defined as having two consecutive negative NP/OP PCR tests, clearance from a healthcare professional, or resolution of symptoms. In the prospective study, whole blood, serum and a nasopharyngeal or oropharyngeal swab were collected from each participant by mobile phlebotomists. Additional blood draws and questionnaires over an approximately two-month period could optionally be provided by prospective study participants. Before DNA extraction, blood samples from the prospective study were shipped at room temperature or frozen. As regards this clone: There is no known antigen for this receptor. No much larger clone is present one base from it, and per-base qualities are unavailable.

TCRbeta CDR3 regions were amplified from genomic DNA using the immunoSEQ Assay, a bias-controlled multiplex PCR. In the paper's pipeline: Nucleated cell counts per sample were estimated from amplification of reference gene primers within the assay. To quantify the absolute abundance of each unique TCRbeta CDR3 rearrangement, sequence reads were collapsed and filtered. Productive Simpson clonality was computed per sample as the square root of Simpson's diversity index over productive rearrangements. Not all clones reach the TCRdb copy of this immuneACCESS table, which keeps in-frame sequences only. Checked studies attribute under half of the gap to unresolved V genes and leave the rest unexplained. That table furnishes V, J and clone size, whereas the DNA furnished D and trimming. The table for this sample lists 200,000 to 250,000 clones; 85% to 90% of them were counted only once. The ten most abundant clones make up 1.2% of the sample.

This receptor was obtained from a man aged 25 to 45 who had recovered from COVID-19. The material sequenced was PBMCs or T cells enriched from blood (not recorded which).

Read as DNA, the sequence is TGTGCCAGCAGCCCAGGGACAGGGGGCGCGGAGACCCAGTACTTC. Its translation is CASSPGTGGAETQYF. This chain joins TRBV7-8 to TRBJ2-5; 12 bases in the middle match TRBD1. Germline trimming: 5 bases from V, 5 bases from J; junction bases outside gene matches: 6. Looking up the germline V gene yields CDR1 SGHVS and CDR2 FQNEAQ. Taken from cysteine to phenylalanine, the CDR3 has 15 residues. Only the CDR3 portion is preserved as DNA: 45 bases, with reading frame beginning at the first base. When the CDR3 is completed using the reference TRBV7-8 and TRBJ2-5 genes on either side, the full variable domain is GAGVSQSPRYKVAKRGQDVALRCDPISGHVSLFWYQQALGQGPEFLTYFQNEAQLDKSGLPSDRFFAERPEGSVSTLKIQRTQQEDSAVYLCASSPGTGGAETQYFGPGTRLLVL.